This T cell receptor (beta chain) was captured in a study of blood T cell repertoires in COVID-19. TCRdb's table, derived via immunoSEQ multiplex PCR, lists solely in-frame clones and lacks some. Altogether roughly 160,000 clones are present, roughly 87% being singletons, with the ten largest covering under 5%. Germline CDR1 and CDR2: SGHRS and YFSETQ. The germline V and J ends were trimmed by 0 bases and 0 bases, with 7 bases remaining between them. CDR3 size: 14 residues. This chain joins TRBV5-1 and TRBJ2-7, with no clear D. This receptor was obtained from a woman in her sixties or seventies who had recovered from COVID-19. The material sequenced was peripheral blood. In DNA form, the CDR3 reads TGCGCCAGCAGCTTGGCGGTAGCCTCCTACGAGCAGTACTTC. It encodes CASSLAVASYEQYF.